These T cell receptor beta chains were read from a single sample in a study of metastatic and nonmetastatic thyroid tumors. TCRdb re-called clones from the PCR reads using MiXCR. The data hold about 4,200 clones, with approximately 33% observed a single time. The sample comprised adjacent normal tissue. The receptors here all came from a female donor with papillary thyroid cancer or a benign thyroid nodule (not recorded which). Some clones in this sample may be carry-over from other donors' samples. Each CDR3 is given with its conserved first and last residue. The D gene is left open where the match is weak. Part of the rows lack a size; the others show once, few, many or a class for expanded clones.

j_call	clone_size	v_call	d_call	cdr3_nt	cdr3_aa
TRBJ2-7	NA	TRBV12-3/TRBV12-4	NA	TGTGCCAGCAGTTGGGGACACACTCTGGGCGAGCAGTACTTC	CASSWGHTLGEQYF
TRBJ2-7	few	TRBV5-1	TRBD1	TGCGCCAGCAGCCCTTTGCCGGGACAGGGGTACGAGCAGTACTTC	CASSPLPGQGYEQYF
TRBJ2-5	NA	TRBV6-2/TRBV6-3	TRBD2	TGTGCCAGCAGTCCCCCCTCTAGCGGGTTTGAGACCCAGTACTTC	CASSPPSSGFETQYF
TRBJ1-5	NA	TRBV12-3/TRBV12-4	NA	TGTGCCAGCAGTTTTGGGGACACCTACAATCAGCCCCAGCATTTT	CASSFGDTYNQPQHF
TRBJ2-3	NA	TRBV5-1	NA	TGCGCCAGCAGCTTAGAGGACAGAGACACAGATACGCAGTATTTT	CASSLEDRDTDTQYF
TRBJ1-1	NA	TRBV20-1	TRBD1	TGCAGTGCTAGAGATGGGACAGGGGACACTGAAGCTTTCTTT	CSARDGTGDTEAFF
TRBJ2-1	few	TRBV12-5	TRBD2	TGTGCTAGTGGTTTGGAAAGGACTAGCGGTACACTTGGGAATGAGCAGTTCTTC	CASGLERTSGTLGNEQFF
TRBJ2-5	medium-sized	TRBV5-5	NA	TGTGCCAGCTTCGGGGTCGGGGAGACCCAGTACTTC	CASFGVGETQYF
TRBJ2-1	NA	TRBV20-1	TRBD2	TGCAGTGCTAGAGATCCGATTGGCCGGGCCGCGGGAGAAGGGCAGTTCTTC	CSARDPIGRAAGEGQFF
TRBJ2-1	few	TRBV6-1	NA	TGTGCCAGCCTTAGCGAAGGTGGTTACAATGAGCAGTTCTTC	CASLSEGGYNEQFF
TRBJ1-2	NA	TRBV19	NA	TGTGCCAGTAGTATTGGGACTAACTATGGCTACACCTTC	CASSIGTNYGYTF
TRBJ1-1	NA	TRBV11-2	NA	TGTGCCAGCAGCTCGAGACAGAGAGCCAGTCAGAGCGCTGAAGCTTTCTTT	CASSSRQRASQSAEAFF
TRBJ2-7	NA	TRBV27	NA	TGTGCCAGCAGCAGGACAGCCTCCTACGAGCAGTACTTC	CASSRTASYEQYF
TRBJ2-3	NA	TRBV7-8	TRBD2	TGTGCCAGCAGCCTGACTAGCGGGACTCAACGTGGTACGCAGTATTTT	CASSLTSGTQRGTQYF
TRBJ2-2	large	TRBV19	TRBD1	TGTGCCAGTAGTATGTTTGGACAGGGGTTAGAAACCGGGGAGCTGTTTTTT	CASSMFGQGLETGELFF
TRBJ2-7	NA	TRBV7-6	NA	TGTGCCAGCAGCTTAGGAGATGGCGGCCACTACGAGCAGTACTTC	CASSLGDGGHYEQYF
TRBJ2-2	NA	TRBV9	TRBD1	TGTGCCAGCACTCGAGGCGGACAGGGAGGAACCGGGGAGCTGTTTTTT	CASTRGGQGGTGELFF
TRBJ1-6	NA	TRBV20-1	NA	TGCAGTGCTAGAGGGACAAGTAATTCACCCCTCCACTTT	CSARGTSNSPLHF
TRBJ2-3	few	TRBV6-1	NA	TGTGCCAGCAGTGACGGCTGGTTTAGCACAGATACGCAGTATTTT	CASSDGWFSTDTQYF
TRBJ2-3	NA	TRBV20-1	NA	TGCAGTGCGGAAAACGCCATCACAGATACGCAGTATTTT	CSAENAITDTQYF
TRBJ1-2	NA	TRBV6-1	NA	TGTGCCAGTGGAGGGGTCTATGGCTACACCTTC	CASGGVYGYTF
TRBJ2-1	NA	TRBV20-1	TRBD2	TGCAGTGCTAGTAGGTCTAGCGGGAACTATGAGCAGTTCTTC	CSASRSSGNYEQFF
TRBJ1-6	NA	TRBV2	NA	TGTGCCAGCACTGATGGATGGGGTCGGAATAATTCACCCCTCCACTTT	CASTDGWGRNNSPLHF
TRBJ2-7	NA	TRBV20-1	NA	TGCAGTGCTAGGGGAAACGGCCTCAACGAGCAGTACTTC	CSARGNGLNEQYF
TRBJ1-6	NA	TRBV2	NA	TGTGCCAGACTGCGTCAGACAAATTCACCCCTCCACTTT	CARLRQTNSPLHF
TRBJ2-5	few	TRBV2	NA	TGTGCCAGCACTGAAATCAACCAAGAGACCCAGTACTTC	CASTEINQETQYF
TRBJ2-7	few	TRBV19	TRBD1	TGTGCCACCCGCTCGCCGCGGGACAGGGGAAACGAGCAGTACTTC	CATRSPRDRGNEQYF
TRBJ2-2	NA	TRBV12-3/TRBV12-4	NA	TGTGCCAGCAGTTCTTCAATCCGGGAGCTGTTTTTT	CASSSSIRELFF
TRBJ2-5	NA	TRBV20-1	TRBD2	TGCAGTGCTAGAGCTCAGGGACTAGCGGAGACCCAGTACTTC	CSARAQGLAETQYF
TRBJ1-5	NA	TRBV20-1	NA	TGCAGTGCTAGCCAACAGGGAGATCAGCCCCAGCATTTT	CSASQQGDQPQHF
TRBJ2-3	few	TRBV20-1	TRBD1	TGCAGTGCTAGAGATACTGGGACAGGTCCAGATACGCAGTATTTT	CSARDTGTGPDTQYF
TRBJ2-5	NA	TRBV9	NA	TGTGCCAGCAGCGTACAGGGTATAATTGAAGAGACCCAGTACTTC	CASSVQGIIEETQYF
TRBJ1-2	large	TRBV19	NA	TGTGCCAGTAGTACCCCAGGGCCTCCTTATGGCTACACCTTC	CASSTPGPPYGYTF
TRBJ1-2	few	TRBV4-1	NA	TGCGCCAGCAGCCAAGTCGCAGAAAACTATGGCTACACCTTC	CASSQVAENYGYTF
TRBJ1-1	NA	TRBV29-1	TRBD1	TGCAGCGTTGAAGATCTAAGGACAGGAGAGGGGTTT	CSVEDLRTGEGF
TRBJ2-5	NA	TRBV6-1	NA	TGTGCCAGCAGTGTCACGCTATCAGGGACCCAGTACTTC	CASSVTLSGTQYF
TRBJ1-1	few	TRBV19	NA	TGTGCCAGTAGATGGGATGGAGGTTCGGAGAAGTTGAACACTGAAGCTTTCTTT	CASRWDGGSEKLNTEAFF
TRBJ2-2	NA	TRBV6-2/TRBV6-3	TRBD2	TGTGCCAGCAGTTACTACACTAGCGGGTCTAGCGGGGAGCTGTTTTTT	CASSYYTSGSSGELFF
TRBJ2-7	few	TRBV6-2/TRBV6-3	NA	TGTGCCAGCAGTTTTAGCCCCCTAATCGACGAGCAGTACTTC	CASSFSPLIDEQYF
TRBJ1-1	few	TRBV5-1	NA	TGCGCCAGCATCGGAGCGAACACTGAAGCTTTCTTT	CASIGANTEAFF
TRBJ1-1	NA	TRBV20-1	NA	TGCAGTGCTATGTCCGGGAACACTGAAGCTTTCTTT	CSAMSGNTEAFF
TRBJ2-1	medium-sized	TRBV7-2	TRBD1	TGTGCCAGCAGCCCAGGGGGACCCGGCGAGCAGTTCTTC	CASSPGGPGEQFF
TRBJ1-6	NA	TRBV12-3/TRBV12-4	NA	TGTGCCAGCAGTCTCAATAATTCACCCCTCCACTTT	CASSLNNSPLHF
TRBJ2-1	few	TRBV28	NA	TGTGCCAGCAGTTTACTGTTCTTGGGGGCCAGGGATGAGCAGTTCTTC	CASSLLFLGARDEQFF
TRBJ2-2	NA	TRBV13	TRBD2	TGTGCCAGCAGCCCAATGAAACTAGCGGGAGGATGGCACACCGGGGAGCTGTTTTTT	CASSPMKLAGGWHTGELFF
TRBJ1-6	few	TRBV20-1	NA	TGCAGTGCTAGTTTATCCCAGGATAATTCACCCCTCCACTTT	CSASLSQDNSPLHF
TRBJ1-5	few	TRBV12-3/TRBV12-4	NA	TGTGCCAGCATAACGGGGCTTGGTAGTGTTCAGCCCCAGCATTTT	CASITGLGSVQPQHF
TRBJ1-1	NA	TRBV11-2	NA	TGTGCCAGCACCCCCATGTCCTCGAGGACTGAAGCTTTCTTT	CASTPMSSRTEAFF
TRBJ2-7	few	TRBV12-3/TRBV12-4	NA	TGTGCCAGCAGTTTATTCCAGCAAGGGCGTTACGAGCAGTACTTC	CASSLFQQGRYEQYF
TRBJ2-5	medium-sized	TRBV28	TRBD2	TGTGCCAGCAGTTTGGGGACTAGCGGGAGGGGGACCCAGTACTTC	CASSLGTSGRGTQYF
TRBJ1-1	NA	TRBV28	NA	TGTGCCAGCAGTTTATCCGGCTCGGGGGCCGGGGCTTTCTTT	CASSLSGSGAGAFF
TRBJ1-4	NA	TRBV13	TRBD1	TGTGCCAGCACCGGGGGGACAGGGCCCAATGAAAAACTGTTTTTT	CASTGGTGPNEKLFF